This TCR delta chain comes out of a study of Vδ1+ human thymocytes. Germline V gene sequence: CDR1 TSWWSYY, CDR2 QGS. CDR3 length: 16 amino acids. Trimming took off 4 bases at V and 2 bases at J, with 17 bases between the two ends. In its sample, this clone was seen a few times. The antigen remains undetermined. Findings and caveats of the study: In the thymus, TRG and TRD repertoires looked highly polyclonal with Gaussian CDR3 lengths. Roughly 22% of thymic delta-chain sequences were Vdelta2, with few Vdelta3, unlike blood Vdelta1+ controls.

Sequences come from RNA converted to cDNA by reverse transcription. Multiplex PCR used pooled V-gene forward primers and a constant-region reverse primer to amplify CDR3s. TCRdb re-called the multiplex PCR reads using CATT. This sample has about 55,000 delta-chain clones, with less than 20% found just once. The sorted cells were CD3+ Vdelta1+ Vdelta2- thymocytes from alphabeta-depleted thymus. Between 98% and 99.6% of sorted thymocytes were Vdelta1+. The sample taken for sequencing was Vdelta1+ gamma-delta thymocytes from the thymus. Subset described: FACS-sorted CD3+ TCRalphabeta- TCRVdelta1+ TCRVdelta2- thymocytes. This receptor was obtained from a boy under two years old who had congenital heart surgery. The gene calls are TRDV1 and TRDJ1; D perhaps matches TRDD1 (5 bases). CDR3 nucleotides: TGTGCTCTTGGGGGAAATCCAGTTCCCGGTACCGATAAACTCATCTTT. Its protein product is CALGGNPVPGTDKLIF.